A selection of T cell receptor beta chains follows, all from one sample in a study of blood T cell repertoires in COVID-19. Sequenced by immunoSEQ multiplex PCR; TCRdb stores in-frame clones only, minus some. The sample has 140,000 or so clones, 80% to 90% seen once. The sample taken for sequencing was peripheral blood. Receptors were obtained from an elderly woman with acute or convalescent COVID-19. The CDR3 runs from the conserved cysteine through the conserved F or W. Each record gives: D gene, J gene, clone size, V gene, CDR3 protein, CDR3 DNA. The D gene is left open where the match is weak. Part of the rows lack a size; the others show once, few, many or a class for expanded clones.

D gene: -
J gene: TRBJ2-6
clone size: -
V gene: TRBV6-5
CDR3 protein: CASSLISGANVLTF
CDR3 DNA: TGTGCCAGCAGTCTTATCTCTGGGGCCAACGTCCTGACTTTC

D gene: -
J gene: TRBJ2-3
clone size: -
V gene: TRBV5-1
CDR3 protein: CASSLPGGATDTQYF
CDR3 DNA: TGCGCCAGCAGCTTGCCAGGCGGGGCTACAGATACGCAGTATTTT

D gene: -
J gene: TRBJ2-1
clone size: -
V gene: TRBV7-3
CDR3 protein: CASSGGGDREQFF
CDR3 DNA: TGTGCCAGCAGCGGTGGCGGGGATCGTGAGCAGTTCTTC

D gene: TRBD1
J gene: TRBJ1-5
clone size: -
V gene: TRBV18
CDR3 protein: CASSQQGSGNQPQHF
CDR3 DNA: TGTGCCAGCTCACAACAGGGGTCGGGCAATCAGCCCCAGCATTTT

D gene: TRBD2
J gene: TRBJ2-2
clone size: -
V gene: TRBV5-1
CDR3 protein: CASSFLAGSSGELFF
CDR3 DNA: TGCGCCAGCAGCTTCCTAGCGGGGAGTTCCGGGGAGCTGTTTTTT

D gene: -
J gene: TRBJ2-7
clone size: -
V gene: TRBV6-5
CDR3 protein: CASRPDRSEASRQYF
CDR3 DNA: TGTGCCAGCAGGCCAGACAGGTCAGAGGCGAGCCGGCAGTACTTC

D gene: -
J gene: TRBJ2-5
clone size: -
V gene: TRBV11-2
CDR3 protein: CASSSLSGGVETQYF
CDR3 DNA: TGTGCCAGCAGCTCCCTCTCGGGGGGCGTCGAGACCCAGTACTTC

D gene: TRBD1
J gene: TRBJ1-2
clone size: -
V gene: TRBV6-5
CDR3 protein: CASRFGQDYGYTF
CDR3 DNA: TGTGCCAGCAGATTCGGACAGGACTATGGCTACACCTTC

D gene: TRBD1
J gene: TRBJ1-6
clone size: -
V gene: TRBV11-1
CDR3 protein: CASSSGRDRGRPLHF
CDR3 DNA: TGTGCCAGCAGTTCCGGACGGGACAGGGGTCGACCCCTCCACTTT

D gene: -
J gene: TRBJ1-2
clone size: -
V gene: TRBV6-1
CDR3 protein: CASSDRGVGNYGYTF
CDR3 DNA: TGTGCCAGCAGTGACAGGGGAGTGGGAAACTATGGCTACACCTTC

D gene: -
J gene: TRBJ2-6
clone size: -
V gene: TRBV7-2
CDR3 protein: CASSSRWGANVLTF
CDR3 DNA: TGTGCCAGCAGCTCCAGGTGGGGGGCCAACGTCCTGACTTTC

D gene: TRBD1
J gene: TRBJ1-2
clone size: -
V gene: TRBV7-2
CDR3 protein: CASSKRDRAGYTF
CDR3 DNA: TGTGCCAGCAGCAAACGGGACAGGGCTGGCTACACCTTC

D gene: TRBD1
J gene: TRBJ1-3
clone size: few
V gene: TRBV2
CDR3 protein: CASNLGQADSGNTIYF
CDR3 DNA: TGTGCCAGCAACCTCGGACAGGCGGACTCTGGAAACACCATATATTTT

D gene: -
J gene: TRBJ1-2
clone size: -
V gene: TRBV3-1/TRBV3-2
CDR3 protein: CASSRSRGTVDGYTF
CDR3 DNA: TGTGCCAGCAGCCGCTCCAGGGGAACGGTGGATGGCTACACCTTC

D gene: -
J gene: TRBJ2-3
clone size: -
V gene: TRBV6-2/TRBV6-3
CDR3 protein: CASSRDNPSTDTQYF
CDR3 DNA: TGTGCCAGCAGCCGGGACAACCCTAGCACAGATACGCAGTATTTT

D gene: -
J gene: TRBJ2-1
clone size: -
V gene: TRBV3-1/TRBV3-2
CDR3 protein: CASSQSLGGYNEQFF
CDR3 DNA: TGTGCCAGCAGCCAATCCCTAGGGGGATACAATGAGCAGTTCTTC